These 8 T cell receptor beta chains originate from one sample sequenced in a study of T cells in localized non-small cell lung cancer (dated by TCRdb to the early 2020s). Libraries came from the immunoSEQ multiplex PCR assay. In TCRdb, the immuneACCESS table is reduced to in-frame sequences with V and J assigned. These tables do not hold every clone; where another copy was compared, an unresolved V gene accounts for under half, and the others remain unexplained. A total of some 40,000 clones appear in this sample, around nine tenths of them only once. In total, the top ten clones hold around 6.9% of the sample. The source material was peripheral blood, sampled before any cancer treatment. The source of these receptors is a female donor over 55 with stage I lung adenocarcinoma.

This rearrangement joins TRBV6-4 to TRBJ2-4, with 7 bases matching TRBD2. This CDR3 has 16 residues. V dropped 0 bases and J dropped 0; count of bases not matched to a gene: 2. Germline V gene sequence: CDR1 MRHNA, CDR2 SNTAGT. The CDR3 loop is CASSDSAGVAKNIQYF. The DNA of the CDR3 is TGTGCCAGCAGTGACTCGGCGGGGGTAGCCAAAAACATTCAGTACTTC.

This clone has only one observation. The chain combines TRBV10-3 with TRBJ1-5, with D possibly matching TRBD1 (6 bases). Germline loops: CDR1 ENHRY, CDR2 SYGVKD. The CDR3 runs to 16 residues. The V gene lost 5 bases and the J gene lost 1 base, with 15 bases spanning the gap. In DNA form, the CDR3 reads TGTGCCATCAGTCCAAGCGACAGGAAGAGCAATCAGCCCCAGCATTTT. Protein: CAISPSDRKSNQPQHF.

V usage is TRBV6-6 and J usage is TRBJ1-2, with no clear D. The CDR3 is 16 amino acids. Trimming removed 10 bases at V and 4 bases at J, with 25 bases between. Germline values: CDR1 MNHNY, CDR2 SVGAGI (reference sequence). For the CDR3, the DNA is TGTGCCACCGAACTCCAGAACAGCGCCGCTTTCTATGGCTACACCTTC. Protein product: CATELQNSAAFYGYTF.

The J gene is TRBJ1-1, the V gene TRBV28, with TRBD1 identical over 8 bases. The V segment lost 6 bases and the J segment 10 bases; nucleotides outside the gene matches: 16. Germline lookup yields CDR1 MDHEN and CDR2 SYDVKM. This CDR3 is 15 amino acids long. The CDR3 nucleotides are TGTGCCAGCAGCTTTATCCTCGGACAGGGAGAGGTAGCTTTCTTT. It is translated as CASSFILGQGEVAFF.

CDR3 loop: CASSQQESGNTIYF. The CDR3 bases are TGTGCCAGCAGCCAACAGGAATCTGGAAACACCATATATTTT. The rearrangement uses TRBV5-8 and TRBJ1-3, with a tentative D call TRBD1 (5 bases). The CDR3 extends over 14 amino acids. The germline gives CDR1 SGHTS, CDR2 YDEGEE. Between the trimmed V and J ends, which lost 4 bases and 1 base, there was a span of 9 bases.

This chain uses TRBV19 with TRBJ2-4; D uncertain. This CDR3 is built from 15 residues. CDR1 is LNHDA and CDR2 is SQIVND in the germline V gene (reference sequence). Trimming left V 6 bases short and J 0 bases short, with 12 bases between. Written as DNA, the CDR3 is TGTGCCAGTAGCCTCCCCGGTATAGCCAAAAACATTCAGTACTTC. It yields the protein CASSLPGIAKNIQYF.

The chain recombines TRBV2 with TRBJ1-5; a possible D gene is TRBD1 (5 bases). The CDR3 is 15 amino acids. V lost 7 bases and J lost 4, with 17 bases in between. CDR1 and CDR2 from the germline V gene are SNHLY and FYNNEI. CDR3 sequence: CASTSFDSGNQPQHF. DNA of the CDR3: TGTGCCAGCACTTCGTTTGATTCAGGGAATCAGCCCCAGCATTTT. The full variable domain, completed using reference TRBV2 and TRBJ1-5, is EPEVTQTPSHQVTQMGQEVILRCVPISNHLYFYWYRQILGQKVEFLVSFYNNEISEKSEIFDDQFSVERPDGSNFTLKIRSTKLEDSAMYFCASTSFDSGNQPQHFGDGTRLSIL.

The chain combines TRBV7-8 with TRBJ1-2; no clear D gene. There are 16 residues in the CDR3. The germline V gene has CDR1 SGHVS and CDR2 FQNEAQ. With 0 bases removed from V and 1 base from J, the gap between germline ends came to 12 bases. CDR3 nucleotides: TGTGCCAGCAGCTTAGCCGGGCAGCTTATTAACTATGGCTACACCTTC. Protein: CASSLAGQLINYGYTF.